The 30 T cell receptor beta chains given below trace back to one sample, sequenced in a study of shared clonotypes between healthy human individuals. Libraries were prepared by immunoSEQ multiplex PCR; TCRdb keeps only in-frame clonotypes and omits some of them. The sample holds about 2,100,000 clones, 90% to 95% seen once. Naive CD8 cells lacked CD45RO and underwent positive selection for CCR7, leaving out terminally differentiated effector memory CD45RA+ cells. Specimen: naive CD8+ T cells from PBMCs. All receptors derive from a man between 18 and 35 years old in good health. Some clones in this sample may be carry-over from other donors' samples.

Details on this clone: Other DNA sequences within the sample encode an identical CDR3. V is TRBV7-9 and J is TRBJ1-4, with D unclear. Germline V lookup: CDR1 SEHNR, CDR2 FQNEAQ (reference sequence). The V gene lost 5 bases and the J gene lost 5 bases, with 9 bases spanning the gap. The CDR3 is made up of 13 amino acids. The CDR3 loop is CASSPGRNEKLFF. The CDR3 DNA follows: TGTGCCAGCAGCCCTGGACGGAATGAAAAACTGTTTTTT. The entire variable domain, with the rest obtained from reference TRBV7-9 and TRBJ1-4, is as follows: DTGVSQNPRHKITKRGQNVTFRCDPISEHNRLYWYRQTLGQGPEFLTYFQNEAQLEKSRLLSDRFSAERPKGSFSTLEIQRTEQGDSAMYLCASSPGRNEKLFFGSGTQLSVL.

The rearrangement uses TRBV28 and TRBJ2-7; no firm D call. Between the trimmed V and J ends, which lost 2 bases and 5 bases, there was a span of 4 bases. This CDR3 has 11 amino acids. CDR1 and CDR2 from the germline V gene are MDHEN and SYDVKM. CDR3 in amino acids: CASSLNHEQYF. In DNA form, the CDR3 reads TGTGCCAGCAGTTTAAACCACGAGCAGTACTTC.

This rearrangement joins TRBV5-6 to TRBJ2-7; 7 nucleotides line up with TRBD1. Germline V gene sequence: CDR1 SGHDT, CDR2 YYEEEE. V gave up 0 bases and J gave up 3 bases; unmatched junction bases: 6. The CDR3 extends over 15 amino acids. The CDR3 bases are TGTGCCAGCAGCTTGGTGGCAGGGGGAAGCTACGAGCAGTACTTC. Translating it yields CASSLVAGGSYEQYF.

The chain is built from TRBV15 and TRBJ2-4, with a tentative D call TRBD2 (5 bases). The V gene lost 2 bases and the J gene lost 3 bases, with 14 bases spanning the gap. Germline assignment: CDR1 LNHNV and CDR2 YYDKDF (reference sequence). The CDR3 runs to 16 residues. The CDR3 DNA reads TGTGCCACCAGCAGACCTTATGAGAGGGACAAAAACATTCAGTACTTC. This translates into CATSRPYERDKNIQYF.

The V gene is TRBV28, the J gene TRBJ1-3; D is perhaps TRBD1 (5 bases). The CDR3 has 16 amino acids. CDR1 MDHEN and CDR2 SYDVKM come from the germline V gene. Trimming left V 4 bases short and J 0 bases short, with 13 bases between. CDR3 amino acids: CASSSSPGASGNTIYF. The CDR3 coding sequence is TGTGCCAGCAGTTCATCCCCCGGGGCCTCTGGAAACACCATATATTTT.

This chain uses TRBV2 with TRBJ2-2, with D possibly matching TRBD2 (6 bases). With 6 bases removed from V and 4 bases from J, the gap between germline ends came to 12 bases. The CDR3 runs 14 residues. CDR1 SNHLY and CDR2 FYNNEI come from the germline V gene. CDR3 in amino acids: CASRRLVGTGELFF. The CDR3 region has the DNA TGTGCCAGCAGAAGACTAGTGGGCACCGGGGAGCTGTTTTTT.

V is TRBV27 and J is TRBJ2-3, with 8 positions matching TRBD2. The CDR3 is 15 residues long. The V gene end was trimmed by 7 bases and the J gene end by 2 bases; junction bases not matched to a gene: 8. Germline V gene lookup returns CDR1 MNHEY and CDR2 SMNVEV (reference sequence). CDR3 nucleotides: TGTGCCAGCACAGGTAGCGGGGACCTCACAGATACGCAGTATTTT. Its translation is CASTGSGDLTDTQYF.

J is TRBJ2-2 and V is TRBV7-2; 12 bases map to TRBD2. The CDR3 totals 18 residues. The J segment lost 3 bases and the V segment lost 5 bases, leaving 10 bases of the junction unmatched. Germline lookup yields CDR1 SGHTA and CDR2 FQGNSA. CDR3 nucleotides: TGTGCCAGCAGCCTAAAAGGAACTAGCGGGAGGTACACCGGGGAGCTGTTTTTT. Residues: CASSLKGTSGRYTGELFF.

V is TRBV4-2 and J is TRBJ1-1, with 7 bases identical to TRBD1. Germline-derived CDR1 and CDR2 are LGHNA and YNFKEQ. Unmatched junction bases numbered 16, after V lost 2 bases and J lost 4 bases. This CDR3 has 18 residues. CDR3 DNA sequence: TGTGCCAGCAGCCAATATAAATCTGCGACAGGGCGGTCCACTGAAGCTTTCTTT. This gives the protein CASSQYKSATGRSTEAFF.

The V and J genes are TRBV6-1 and TRBJ2-7; 7 bases align to TRBD1. Germline V gives CDR1 MNHNS, CDR2 SASEGT. The CDR3 extends over 15 amino acids. The V and J ends lost 6 bases and 5 bases, in that order; junction bases with no gene match: 13. This CDR3 reads CASRKTGLSSHEQYF. The CDR3 nucleotides read TGTGCCAGCAGAAAGACAGGGCTCTCTTCCCACGAGCAGTACTTC.

The chain couples TRBV13 to TRBJ2-1, with TRBD2 matching over 8 bases. Germline trimming cut 5 bases from V and 1 base from J; bases unmatched to any gene: 7. Looked up from germline, CDR1 is PRHDT and CDR2 is FYEKMQ (reference sequence). The CDR3 has 16 amino acids. CDR3 region: CASSRLSGESYNEQFF. The CDR3 nucleotides read TGTGCCAGCAGCCGTCTTAGCGGGGAGTCCTACAATGAGCAGTTCTTC.

This clone was found once. The rearrangement links TRBV5-6 to TRBJ2-7; 7 bases fit TRBD2. Germline assignment: CDR1 SGHDT and CDR2 YYEEEE. With 0 bases clipped from V and 6 bases from J, the junction kept 9 bases outside the gene matches. CDR3 length: 15 residues. The CDR3 DNA follows: TGTGCCAGCAGCTTGGGCGGGGGATCCCTAGGCGAGCAGTACTTC. Amino acids: CASSLGGGSLGEQYF.

This clone appeared a few times. The gene calls are TRBV7-7 and TRBJ1-5; D might be TRBD1 (5 bases). There are 15 residues in the CDR3. The V end was cut by 1 base, the J end by 3 bases, with 10 bases between. Germline V gene data show CDR1 as SSHAT and CDR2 as FNYEAQ (reference sequence). CDR3: CASSLGDANNQPQHF. The CDR3 bases are TGTGCCAGCAGCTTAGGGGACGCCAACAATCAGCCCCAGCATTTT.

The J gene is TRBJ1-1, the V gene TRBV12-5; possible D gene TRBD1, 5 bases. Deletions cut 4 bases from V and 3 bases from J, with 9 bases between. The germline CDR1 and CDR2 sequences are LGHNT and FRNRAP. The CDR3 totals 13 residues. As DNA, the CDR3 is TGTGCTAGTGGTTGGGGAGGGGACACTGAAGCTTTCTTT. Translating it yields CASGWGGDTEAFF.

The chain carries TRBV5-1 and TRBJ2-1; 10 nucleotides align to TRBD2. The CDR3 spans 15 residues. With 4 bases clipped from V and 6 bases from J, the junction kept 7 bases outside the gene matches. Germline-derived CDR1 and CDR2 are SGHRS and YFSETQ. CDR3 sequence: CASSPGTSAPNEQFF. CDR3 sequence (DNA): TGCGCCAGCAGCCCCGGGACTAGCGCCCCCAATGAGCAGTTCTTC.

In the case of this clone: Within the sample, other DNA sequences also encode this same CDR3. The chain employs TRBV7-2 and TRBJ1-1; TRBD1 matches 7 bases. Germline-derived CDR1 and CDR2 are SGHTA and FQGNSA. There are 14 residues in the CDR3. The trim removed 1 base at V and 5 bases at J, leaving 4 bases unmatched. CDR3 DNA sequence: TGTGCCAGCAGCTTAGACAGGGGTGCTACTGAAGCTTTCTTT. It translates to CASSLDRGATEAFF.

V and J are TRBV27 and TRBJ2-7; unclear D gene. This CDR3 spans 14 amino acids. Deletions cut 5 bases from V and 0 bases from J, with 11 bases between. Germline CDR1 and CDR2: MNHEY and SMNVEV (reference sequence). The CDR3 coding sequence is TGTGCCAGCAGTATGACACTCAACTCCTACGAGCAGTACTTC. Translating gives CASSMTLNSYEQYF.

The V call is TRBV27, the J call TRBJ2-3; the D is unclear. Germline CDR1 reads MNHEY; CDR2 reads SMNVEV (reference sequence). This CDR3 comprises 13 residues. Trimming took off 6 bases at V and 5 bases at J, with 12 bases between the two ends. The CDR3 region is CASSRRARDTQYF. CDR3 DNA sequence: TGTGCCAGCAGCCGAAGGGCCAGAGATACGCAGTATTTT.

This clone was recorded once. The chain combines TRBV5-4 with TRBJ2-1; D gene ambiguous. Germline V gene lookup returns CDR1 SGHNT and CDR2 YYREEE (reference sequence). The V end was cut by 0 bases, the J end by 5 bases, with 6 bases between. The CDR3 sequence is 13 residues long. CDR3: CASSLGTNNEQFF. The DNA of the CDR3 is TGTGCCAGCAGCTTGGGCACGAACAATGAGCAGTTCTTC. Based on the CDR3 plus reference TRBV5-4 and TRBJ2-1, the full variable domain is ETGVTQSPTHLIKTRGQQVTLRCSSQSGHNTVSWYQQALGQGPQFIFQYYREEENGRGNFPPRFSGLQFPNYSSELNVNALELDDSALYLCASSLGTNNEQFFGPGTRLTVL.

The chain carries TRBV7-9 and TRBJ2-2; D is unclear. The V end lost 6 bases, the J end lost 6 bases, and 8 bases lay between the germline ends. The CDR3 length is 12 residues. The germline V gene has CDR1 SEHNR and CDR2 FQNEAQ (reference sequence). CDR3 amino acids: CASRQKPGELFF. As DNA, the CDR3 is TGTGCCAGCAGGCAGAAGCCCGGGGAGCTGTTTTTT. Based on the CDR3 plus reference TRBV7-9 and TRBJ2-2, the full variable domain is DTGVSQNPRHKITKRGQNVTFRCDPISEHNRLYWYRQTLGQGPEFLTYFQNEAQLEKSRLLSDRFSAERPKGSFSTLEIQRTEQGDSAMYLCASRQKPGELFFGEGSRLTVL.

This chain links TRBV7-6 with TRBJ2-1; a possible D gene is TRBD1 (6 bases). CDR1 SGHVS and CDR2 FNYEAQ come from the germline V gene. V lost 4 bases and J 9 bases, leaving 13 bases between the germline ends. CDR3 size: 13 residues. In DNA form, the CDR3 reads TGTGCCAGCAGCTCACCCGGGACACCTGAGCAGTTCTTC. Protein: CASSSPGTPEQFF.

This chain connects TRBV4-1 to TRBJ1-3; D is possibly TRBD1 (5 bases). V dropped 1 base and J dropped 0 bases, with 13 bases sitting between them. CDR3 size: 17 residues. Germline CDR1 is MGHRA and CDR2 is YSYEKL. CDR3 nucleotide sequence: TGCGCCAGCAGCCAAGTCGGTGGGGCAAGCTCTGGAAACACCATATATTTT. Amino acid sequence: CASSQVGGASSGNTIYF.

CDR3 region: CASNQGNEQYF. In DNA, the CDR3 is TGTGCCAGCAATCAGGGGAACGAGCAGTACTTC. This rearrangement joins TRBV28 to TRBJ2-7; perhaps TRBD1 as D (6 bases). V was trimmed by 7 bases and J by 5 bases, leaving 9 bases between them. CDR3 length: 11 amino acids. The germline CDR1 and CDR2 sequences are MDHEN and SYDVKM.

The table lists this clone with a count of one. This chain uses TRBV27 with TRBJ1-1; D unclear. V lost 7 bases and J lost 0, with 12 bases in between. Germline lookup yields CDR1 MNHEY and CDR2 SMNVEV (reference sequence). The CDR3 sequence is 14 residues long. The CDR3 region is CASTDKFMNTEAFF. CDR3 nucleotide sequence: TGTGCCAGCACCGACAAGTTCATGAACACTGAAGCTTTCTTT.

This sequence joins TRBV2 and TRBJ1-5, with 10 bases aligning to TRBD1. Germline V CDR1 and CDR2: SNHLY, FYNNEI. Germline trimming cut 10 bases from V and 4 bases from J; bases unmatched to any gene: 4. CDR3 length equals 13 residues. The CDR3 loop is CATSDRGNQPQHF. The CDR3 nucleotides read TGTGCCACCTCGGACAGGGGGAATCAGCCCCAGCATTTT. Together with reference TRBV2 and TRBJ1-5, the CDR3 gives the full variable domain: EPEVTQTPSHQVTQMGQEVILRCVPISNHLYFYWYRQILGQKVEFLVSFYNNEISEKSEIFDDQFSVERPDGSNFTLKIRSTKLEDSAMYFCATSDRGNQPQHFGDGTRLSIL.

This chain joins TRBV27 and TRBJ2-1; TRBD2 aligns across 16 bases. With V trimmed by 6 bases and J by 4 bases, 6 bases remained unmatched. There are 17 residues in the CDR3. The germline V gene has CDR1 MNHEY and CDR2 SMNVEV (reference sequence). CDR3 region: CASRDGTSGRGYNEQFF. The DNA for the CDR3 is TGTGCCAGCAGAGATGGGACTAGCGGGAGGGGTTACAATGAGCAGTTCTTC.

The CDR3 region has the DNA TGTGCCAGCAGCCCACCAATAGCGGCAGGCTTCTACAATGAGCAGTTCTTC. Its protein is CASSPPIAAGFYNEQFF. This chain connects TRBV7-6 to TRBJ2-1; a possible D gene is TRBD2 (6 bases). CDR3 length equals 17 residues. CDR1 SGHVS and CDR2 FNYEAQ come from the germline V gene. Trimming cost V 5 bases and J 3 bases, with 20 bases left between them.

The chain is built from TRBV4-3 and TRBJ1-2; no reliable D call. Looked up from germline, CDR1 is LGHNA and CDR2 is YSLEER. The germline V and J ends were trimmed by 4 bases and 0 bases, with 9 bases remaining between them. The CDR3 sequence is 14 residues long. The CDR3 sequence is CASSPTETNYGYTF. Written as DNA, the CDR3 is TGCGCCAGCAGCCCCACTGAGACTAACTATGGCTACACCTTC.

The chain employs TRBV7-6 and TRBJ1-5; D is unclear. This CDR3 has 14 amino acids. Per the germline V gene, CDR1 is SGHVS and CDR2 is FNYEAQ. The V end was cut by 6 bases, the J end by 1 base, with 10 bases between. CDR3 sequence reads: CASSLEGSNQPQHF. The CDR3 DNA follows: TGTGCCAGCAGTCTCGAGGGCAGCAATCAGCCCCAGCATTTT.

The chain uses TRBV27 and TRBJ1-1; D is unclear. The CDR3 is 13 amino acids. The V end lost 6 bases, the J end lost 0 bases, and 8 bases lay between the germline ends. Germline assignment: CDR1 MNHEY and CDR2 SMNVEV (reference sequence). CDR3 amino acids: CASSDNLNTEAFF. The CDR3 DNA reads TGTGCCAGCAGCGACAATTTGAACACTGAAGCTTTCTTT.